Sequencing of this TCR beta chain was carried out in a study of T cells after yellow fever vaccination. Trimming removed 4 bases from V and 4 bases from J; junction bases left unmatched: 19. The CDR3 is 19 residues long. In the case of this clonotype: As yet, its antigen is unknown.

Study-level results: FACS-sorted repertoires could harbor abundant contaminating bulk-population clonotypes.

Production of TCR cDNA was by 5'RACE template switching, which also added a universal primer site and UMIs. Using its own MiXCR run on the 5' RACE reads, TCRdb lists one record per CDR3 protein. The data hold hundreds of thousands of distinct CDR3 sequences, with around a fifth observed a single time. The sample consisted of PBMCs, taken around 3 weeks after the first yellow fever vaccination. The receptor's source is a man in his late teens or twenties who received the YFV17D yellow fever vaccine. This chain connects TRBV12-3 or TRBV12-4 to TRBJ1-2; TRBD1 matches 9 bases. The CDR3 bases are TGTGCCAGCAGTTCCTTGGGGTCCTTCCGGGACAGGGTTAGCTATGGCTACACCTTC. This sequence encodes CASSSLGSFRDRVSYGYTF.